These T cell receptor beta chains were read from a single sample in a study of human T cells and chemical hapten exposure. TCRdb re-called the RACE reads with MiXCR, one entry per CDR3 protein. The sample shows roughly 200,000 distinct CDR3 sequences, about a fifth of them seen only once. The specimen was whole blood, collected in connection with sensitization to the hapten diphenylcyclopropenone (DPC). The origin of the receptors is a woman aged 50 to 65 with alopecia areata. Some clones in this sample may be carry-over from other donors' samples. The CDR3 runs from the conserved cysteine through the conserved F or W. A D gene is named only where the DNA matches it firmly. Where a row states a size, it is once, few, many or the class of an expanded clone; other rows omit it.

size: NA
V: TRBV7-8
J: TRBJ2-1
D: NA
DNA: TGTGCCAGCAGCTTTCAATATACCTACAATGAGCAGTTCTTC
CDR3: CASSFQYTYNEQFF

size: NA
V: TRBV7-9
J: TRBJ2-4
D: TRBD2
DNA: TGTGCCAGCAGCGTGGGGACTAGCGGAATAAACATTCAGTACTTC
CDR3: CASSVGTSGINIQYF

size: NA
V: TRBV7-2
J: TRBJ2-7
D: TRBD2
DNA: TGTGCCAGCAGCCACGGGACTACCTACGAGCAGTACTTC
CDR3: CASSHGTTYEQYF

size: few
V: TRBV29-1
J: TRBJ1-3
D: NA
DNA: TGCAGCGTAAGAGTTGGAAACACCATATATTTT
CDR3: CSVRVGNTIYF

size: many
V: TRBV4-2
J: TRBJ1-2
D: NA
DNA: TGTGCCAGCAGCCAAGATAGGGGCCAGGGCTACTCTGGCTACACCTTC
CDR3: CASSQDRGQGYSGYTF

size: NA
V: TRBV7-9
J: TRBJ1-6
D: TRBD1
DNA: TGTGCCAGCAGCAATGCCGGGACAGCTAATTCACCCCTCCACTTT
CDR3: CASSNAGTANSPLHF

size: many
V: TRBV20-1
J: TRBJ2-3
D: TRBD2
DNA: TGCAGTGCTATGACTAGCGGGAGATGGGATACGCAGTATTTT
CDR3: CSAMTSGRWDTQYF

size: few
V: TRBV5-1
J: TRBJ2-3
D: TRBD1
DNA: TGCGCCAGCAGCCAACGACAGGGACCCCCAGATACGCAGTATTTT
CDR3: CASSQRQGPPDTQYF

size: once
V: TRBV7-6
J: TRBJ1-1
D: TRBD1
DNA: TGTGCCAGCAGCTTAGTACCCTACAGGGGTAGCACTGAAGCTTTCTTT
CDR3: CASSLVPYRGSTEAFF

size: few
V: TRBV9
J: TRBJ2-7
D: TRBD2
DNA: TGTGCCAGCAGCGCCGGCCATAGCGGGAGCTACGAGCAGTACTTC
CDR3: CASSAGHSGSYEQYF

size: few
V: TRBV2
J: TRBJ1-1
D: TRBD1
DNA: TGTGCCAGCAGTGAAGCCGGACAGGGGGGAGCTTTCTTT
CDR3: CASSEAGQGGAFF

size: NA
V: TRBV29-1
J: TRBJ1-1
D: TRBD1
DNA: TGCAGCGTTGGAAGACAGGGCCAACATGAAGCTTTCTTT
CDR3: CSVGRQGQHEAFF

size: few
V: TRBV6-5
J: TRBJ1-1
D: TRBD1
DNA: TGTGCCAGCAGGAGGGACAGTCAAACTGAAGCTTTCTTT
CDR3: CASRRDSQTEAFF

size: NA
V: TRBV6-5
J: TRBJ1-2
D: NA
DNA: TGTGCCAGCAGTGGGTTAGGGGATGGCTACACCTTC
CDR3: CASSGLGDGYTF

size: few
V: TRBV20-1
J: TRBJ1-1
D: NA
DNA: TGCAGTGCCGTCAGGGTGAACACTGAAGCTTTCTTT
CDR3: CSAVRVNTEAFF

size: few
V: TRBV29-1
J: TRBJ1-2
D: TRBD1
DNA: TGCAGCGCCCTAACAGGGGGCGCATATGGCTACACCTTC
CDR3: CSALTGGAYGYTF

size: NA
V: TRBV20-1
J: TRBJ2-6
D: NA
DNA: TGCAGTGCTATACAGCCAGACTCTGGGGCCAACGTCCTGACTTTC
CDR3: CSAIQPDSGANVLTF

size: few
V: TRBV2
J: TRBJ1-6
D: NA
DNA: TGTGCCAGCAACAGGGAGACTAATTCACCCCTCCACTTT
CDR3: CASNRETNSPLHF

size: many
V: TRBV19
J: TRBJ1-5
D: NA
DNA: TGTGCCAGTAGTATATCGGGGCTGGAGAATCAGCCCCAGCATTTT
CDR3: CASSISGLENQPQHF

size: few
V: TRBV29-1
J: TRBJ1-1
D: TRBD1
DNA: TGCAGCTCCCGGACAGGGGACACTGAAGCTTTCTTT
CDR3: CSSRTGDTEAFF

size: NA
V: TRBV14
J: TRBJ2-2
D: TRBD2
DNA: TGTGCCAGCAGCCACTCACTAGCGGACTGGGACACCGGGGAGCTGTTTTTT
CDR3: CASSHSLADWDTGELFF

size: few
V: TRBV2
J: TRBJ2-1
D: NA
DNA: TGTGCCAGCAGTGGAATTCTATGGCATGAGCAGTTCTTC
CDR3: CASSGILWHEQFF

size: NA
V: TRBV9
J: TRBJ2-3
D: TRBD2
DNA: TGTGCCAGCAGCGTAGCTGGGGTAGCGGGATCGGATACGCAGTATTTT
CDR3: CASSVAGVAGSDTQYF

size: few
V: TRBV20-1
J: TRBJ2-3
D: NA
DNA: TGCAGTGCTAGAGATAGTCGGCTTAGCACAGATACGCAGTATTTT
CDR3: CSARDSRLSTDTQYF

size: NA
V: TRBV5-5
J: TRBJ1-5
D: NA
DNA: TGTGCCAGCAGCTTAGGCGCGAATCAGCCCCAGCATTTT
CDR3: CASSLGANQPQHF

size: NA
V: TRBV5-1
J: TRBJ2-3
D: NA
DNA: TGCGCCAGCAGCCCTGGGGCTGTCATCACAGATACGCAGTATTTT
CDR3: CASSPGAVITDTQYF

size: NA
V: TRBV15
J: TRBJ2-3
D: NA
DNA: TGTGCCACCAGCAGAGATGTTGCGACCACAGATACGCAGTATTTT
CDR3: CATSRDVATTDTQYF

size: NA
V: TRBV29-1
J: TRBJ2-2
D: TRBD1
DNA: TGCAGCGTTGATGTGACAGGGCACACCGGGGAGCTGTTTTTT
CDR3: CSVDVTGHTGELFF

size: NA
V: TRBV24-1
J: TRBJ2-1
D: NA
DNA: TGTGCCACCAGTGCGGGAGACCCACCCTACAATGAGCAGTTCTTC
CDR3: CATSAGDPPYNEQFF

size: few
V: TRBV29-1
J: TRBJ2-3
D: TRBD1
DNA: TGCAGCACCCAAGACAGGGGGCAGACAGATACGCAGTATTTT
CDR3: CSTQDRGQTDTQYF

size: few
V: TRBV5-6
J: TRBJ2-3
D: NA
DNA: TGTGCCAGCAGCTTAGTCTCTCCACTCGCCACAGATACGCAGTATTTT
CDR3: CASSLVSPLATDTQYF

size: NA
V: TRBV5-1
J: TRBJ2-3
D: NA
DNA: TGCGCCAGCAGCCCCGACGCACCCACAGATACGCAGTATTTT
CDR3: CASSPDAPTDTQYF

size: many
V: TRBV20-1
J: TRBJ2-7
D: TRBD2
DNA: TGCAGTGCTAGAGACCCTTGGGCTAGCGGCTACGAGCAGTACTTC
CDR3: CSARDPWASGYEQYF

size: few
V: TRBV11-2
J: TRBJ2-3
D: TRBD2
DNA: TGTGCCAGCAGCTCCACGACTAGCGGTACGCAGTATTTT
CDR3: CASSSTTSGTQYF

size: many
V: TRBV20-1
J: TRBJ2-2
D: TRBD2
DNA: TGCAGTGCTTTAGCGGGAGGGAACACCGGGGAGCTGTTTTTT
CDR3: CSALAGGNTGELFF

size: few
V: TRBV7-6
J: TRBJ1-1
D: NA
DNA: TGTGCCAGCAAGAGTGATCCCGGCAACACTGAAGCTTTCTTT
CDR3: CASKSDPGNTEAFF

size: NA
V: TRBV20-1
J: TRBJ2-7
D: NA
DNA: TGCAGTGCTCGACAGACAGTCGCAGGCTCCTACGAGCAGTACTTC
CDR3: CSARQTVAGSYEQYF

size: NA
V: TRBV25-1
J: TRBJ2-5
D: NA
DNA: TGTGCCAGCAGTGAGGTGGCGGAGACCCAGTACTTC
CDR3: CASSEVAETQYF

size: few
V: TRBV29-1
J: TRBJ2-1
D: NA
DNA: TGCAGCGTAAAAACAATACTTTTGGATGAGCAGTTCTTC
CDR3: CSVKTILLDEQFF

size: few
V: TRBV19
J: TRBJ2-2
D: TRBD2
DNA: TGTGCCAGTAGTCGACTAGCGGGAGGGGACACCGGGGAGCTGTTTTTT
CDR3: CASSRLAGGDTGELFF

size: NA
V: TRBV4-3
J: TRBJ2-6
D: NA
DNA: TGCGCCAGCAGCCAACAGGGTATGGGGGCCAACGTCCTGACTTTC
CDR3: CASSQQGMGANVLTF

size: NA
V: TRBV5-8
J: TRBJ2-7
D: NA
DNA: TGTGCCAGCAGCTTGGACAGGGCATTCTACGAGCAGTACTTC
CDR3: CASSLDRAFYEQYF

size: few
V: TRBV6-1
J: TRBJ1-1
D: TRBD1
DNA: TGTGCCAGCAGTGAAGTATGGCCAGGGGACAGGGTTACTGAAGCTTTCTTT
CDR3: CASSEVWPGDRVTEAFF

size: few
V: TRBV9
J: TRBJ2-7
D: NA
DNA: TGTGCCAGCAGCGTAGGGGCTCCCCAGGGGGAGCAGTACTTC
CDR3: CASSVGAPQGEQYF

size: NA
V: TRBV11-2
J: TRBJ2-1
D: NA
DNA: TGTGCCAGCAGCCCATTAGTTCATGAGCAGTTCTTC
CDR3: CASSPLVHEQFF

size: few
V: TRBV7-9
J: TRBJ1-5
D: NA
DNA: TGTGCCAGCAGCTTAGACTTCGCAGGCTCTATCAATCAGCCCCAGCATTTT
CDR3: CASSLDFAGSINQPQHF